One and the same sample provided the 21 T cell receptor beta chains below, sequenced in a study of patients and donors after allogeneic stem cell transplantation. TCRdb re-derived calls from the RT-PCR reads in MiXCR, one entry per CDR3 protein. The data contain more than 850,000 distinct CDR3 sequences, under 20% of them singletons. The sample comprised blood, either unsorted or a sorted T cell fraction (not recorded which). These receptors all stem from a human donor who was either an allogeneic HSCT recipient or a stem cell or donor lymphocyte infusion donor (not recorded which). It is not recorded whose cells these are; they may come from a transplant donor.

This chain uses TRBV7-8 with TRBJ1-1; TRBD1 agrees at 8 bases. CDR3 length: 15 residues. J lost 1 base, V lost 4 bases, and 5 bases had no gene match. The germline gives CDR1 SGHVS, CDR2 FQNEAQ. DNA for the CDR3: TGTGCCAGCAGCTCACAGGGGGGGAAGAACACTGAAGCTTTCTTT. Protein: CASSSQGGKNTEAFF.

V gene TRBV21-1 combines with J gene TRBJ1-4. TRBV21-1 is a listed pseudogene. The CDR3 is made up of 19 amino acids. The CDR3 loop reads CASSKVEEGDPGTNEKLFF. For the CDR3, the DNA is TGTGCCAGCAGCAAAGTGGAGGAAGGTGATCCTGGAACTAATGAAAAACTGTTTTTT.

This sequence joins TRBV5-1 and TRBJ2-1, with 8 bases that match TRBD2. The ends lost 6 bases at V and 4 bases at J; junction bases unmatched: 9. The CDR3 is 15 residues long. Germline CDR1 and CDR2: SGHRS and YFSETQ. CDR3 in amino acids: CASKKASGQYNEQFF. The CDR3 DNA is TGCGCCAGCAAGAAGGCTAGCGGGCAATACAATGAGCAGTTCTTC. Full variable domain (remainder filled in from reference TRBV5-1 and TRBJ2-1): KAGVTQTPRYLIKTRGQQVTLSCSPISGHRSVSWYQQTPGQGLQFLFEYFSETQRNKGNFPGRFSGRQFSNSRSEMNVSTLELGDSALYLCASKKASGQYNEQFFGPGTRLTVL.

The chain is built from TRBV25-1 and TRBJ1-6, with 7 bases aligning to TRBD1. The CDR3 is 15 amino acids. V trimming: 1 base; J trimming: 10 bases; junction bases outside the gene matches: 7. The V gene's germline CDR1 is MGHDK and CDR2 SYGVNS. The CDR3 region has the DNA TGTGCCAGCAGTGAATCAGGGGGGCTAACCTCACCCCTCCACTTT. It is translated as CASSESGGLTSPLHF.

A few counts support this clonotype. The gene calls are TRBV6-2 or TRBV6-3 and TRBJ1-2; D perhaps matches TRBD1 (5 bases). V dropped 8 bases and J dropped 4 bases, with 11 bases sitting between them. From germline, CDR1 is MNHEY and CDR2 SVGEGT. The CDR3 has 12 residues. CDR3 amino acids: CASSRGTYGYTF. The CDR3 nucleotides read TGTGCCAGCTCGCGGGGGACCTATGGCTACACCTTC.

This CDR3 reads CAWRGARGYTF. The CDR3 DNA follows: TGTGCCTGGAGGGGGGCGCGGGGCTACACCTTC. The chain carries TRBV30 and TRBJ1-2; D might be TRBD1 (6 bases). CDR3 length: 11 amino acids. V lost 3 bases to trimming and J lost 8 bases, with 10 bases between them. In germline, CDR1 is GTSNPN, CDR2 SVGIG (reference sequence).

The chain couples TRBV18 to TRBJ2-7, with 7 bases matching TRBD2. V dropped 3 bases and J dropped 4; count of bases not matched to a gene: 9. CDR1 KGHSH and CDR2 LQKENI come from the germline V gene. CDR3 length: 15 amino acids. The CDR3 DNA sequence: TGTGCCAGCTCACCCCAGGGAGGGAGTCGTTACGAGCAGTACTTC. As protein: CASSPQGGSRYEQYF.

The rearrangement uses TRBV21-1 and TRBJ1-2. TRBV21-1 constitutes a pseudogene. CDR3 length: 13 residues. For the CDR3, the DNA is TGTGCCAGCAGCAATCATGGAAACTATGGCTACACCTTC. Its translation is CASSNHGNYGYTF.

This clonotype appeared many times. The J gene is TRBJ2-5, the V gene TRBV7-2; the match to TRBD2 covers 8 bases. CDR1 is SGHTA and CDR2 is FQGNSA in the germline V gene. The CDR3 consists of 14 residues. J was trimmed by 5 bases and V by 2 bases; bases with no gene match: 4. The CDR3, as DNA: TGTGCCAGCAGCTTACAGCGGGGGAGGGAGACCCAGTACTTC. Translating it yields CASSLQRGRETQYF.

This clonotype occurred a few times. V is TRBV24-1 and J is TRBJ2-3; no clear D gene. CDR3 length: 12 residues. Germline V CDR1 and CDR2: KGHDR, SFDVKD. Trimming took off 0 bases at V and 5 bases at J, with 2 bases between the two ends. CDR3 amino acids: CATSDLGDTQYF. The CDR3 DNA is TGTGCCACCAGTGATTTGGGAGATACGCAGTATTTT.

A few counts support this clonotype. The chain links TRBV5-6 to TRBJ2-3; D is possibly TRBD1 (7 bases). The CDR3 spans 14 residues. The germline CDR1 and CDR2 sequences are SGHDT and YYEEEE. V was shortened by 2 bases and J by 5 bases, with 12 bases between the two germline ends. The CDR3 loop reads CASSFRGRKDTQYF. CDR3 in DNA: TGTGCCAGCAGCTTCAGGGGGAGGAAAGATACGCAGTATTTT.

This clonotype was seen a single time. V is TRBV2 and J is TRBJ2-2; D not resolved. CDR1 and CDR2 (germline): SNHLY, FYNNEI. V gave up 4 bases and J gave up 4 bases, with 7 bases separating them. The CDR3 extends over 13 amino acids. The CDR3: CASSVTRTGELFF. The CDR3 nucleotides are TGTGCCAGCAGTGTTACCCGCACCGGGGAGCTGTTTTTT.

V gene TRBV5-1 combines with J gene TRBJ1-5; no clear D gene. From germline, CDR1 is SGHRS and CDR2 YFSETQ. V was trimmed by 0 bases and J by 5 bases, leaving 6 bases between them. This CDR3 spans 13 amino acids. The CDR3 DNA follows: TGCGCCAGCAGCTTGGGGGCCTATCAGCCCCAGCATTTT. Translation gives CASSLGAYQPQHF.

This rearrangement joins TRBV11-2 to TRBJ2-7; D ambiguous. The CDR3 runs to 13 residues. Trimming took 4 bases from V and 2 from J, leaving 9 bases between them. CDR1 is SGHAT, CDR2 FQNNGV, per germline. The CDR3, as DNA: TGTGCCAGCAGCTCCCTAATAGCCTACGAGCAGTACTTC. This encodes CASSSLIAYEQYF.

V usage is TRBV20-1 and J usage is TRBJ2-1; TRBD2 matches 12 bases. This CDR3 is 13 amino acids long. With V trimmed by 6 bases and J by 9 bases, 6 bases remained unmatched. Germline V lookup: CDR1 DFQATT, CDR2 SNEGSKA (reference sequence). CDR3 protein: CSAELAGGVEQFF. CDR3 sequence (DNA): TGCAGTGCCGAACTAGCGGGAGGAGTTGAGCAGTTCTTC.

This clonotype was picked up a small number of times. The genes are TRBV29-1 and TRBJ2-7; no clear D gene. Trimming left V 0 bases short and J 2 bases short, with 11 bases between. CDR1 is SQVTM and CDR2 is ANQGSEA in the germline V gene. The CDR3 has 14 residues. CDR3 DNA sequence: TGCAGCGTTGAAGATCACGGTCAGACCTACGAGCAGTACTTC. It codes for CSVEDHGQTYEQYF.

This clonotype was seen only a few times. The chain has TRBV5-4 and TRBJ1-1; no firm D call. Trimming removed 4 bases at V and 8 bases at J, with 18 bases between. This CDR3 has 14 residues. CDR1 SGHNT and CDR2 YYREEE come from the germline V gene (reference sequence). The CDR3 here is CASSQMGLQREAFF. The CDR3 bases are TGTGCCAGCAGCCAAATGGGTCTTCAGAGAGAAGCTTTCTTT.

This clonotype was recorded at least ten times. The gene calls are TRBV20-1 and TRBJ1-1; D is undetermined. CDR3 length: 12 residues. Trimming took 7 bases from V and 6 from J, leaving 15 bases between them. Germline V CDR1 and CDR2: DFQATT, SNEGSKA (reference sequence). The CDR3 protein is CSVATPTSEAFF. Written as DNA, the CDR3 is TGCAGTGTTGCGACCCCTACTTCTGAAGCTTTCTTT.

This clonotype has a handful of counts. The chain uses TRBV7-9 and TRBJ2-1; no clear D gene. V was cut by 5 bases and J by 6 bases, with 17 bases left in between. CDR1 SEHNR and CDR2 FQNEAQ come from the germline V gene (reference sequence). The CDR3 loop spans 15 amino acids. The CDR3, as DNA: TGTGCCAGCAGCCCCGAGGAGAAACCCCCCAATGAGCAGTTCTTC. Protein: CASSPEEKPPNEQFF.

The V call is TRBV29-1, the J call TRBJ2-7; D may be TRBD1 (6 bases). There are 17 residues in the CDR3. Germline CDR1 is SQVTM and CDR2 is ANQGSEA. V lost 7 bases and J 1 base, leaving 26 bases between the germline ends. The CDR3 DNA follows: TGCAGCGGTTGCTCCCTGCCGCGCAGGGGCTTGTCCTACGAGCAGTACTTC. It translates to CSGCSLPRRGLSYEQYF.

At least ten counts were recorded for this clonotype. This sequence joins TRBV27 and TRBJ2-4; 7 bases map to TRBD1. Germline CDR1 reads MNHEY; CDR2 reads SMNVEV (reference sequence). The CDR3 has 18 amino acids. Trimming at V came to 2 bases and at J to 6 bases, leaving 16 bases not matched to a gene. As DNA, the CDR3 is TGTGCCAGCAGTTTAGACAGTAGGGGGCCCTTTTCAGGAAACATTCAGTACTTC. This sequence encodes CASSLDSRGPFSGNIQYF.